This T cell receptor beta chain was identified in a study of OX40 agonist ivuxolimab in advanced cancers. The wider study: Prior anti-PD-1, anti-PD-L1 or anti-CTLA-4 therapy did not bar entry, and 40% to 45% had some. General study results and limits: CD8+ T cells were the subset that, on average, had more expanded clones than CD4+. By week 6 at 0.1 to 3.0 mg/kg, blood CD4+ and CD8+ T cells had expanded clonally. Partial responders at 0.1-3.0 mg/kg showed near-lowest clonal expansion.

The data were produced by immunoSEQ multiplex PCR, yet TCRdb's version contains in-frame clones alone and is incomplete. The data hold about 100,000 clones, with 89% observed a single time. To note about this clone: The target antigen is unknown.

The specimen comprised CD4+ or CD8+ T cells sorted from blood, sampled in a trial of the OX40 agonist ivuxolimab. The clonotype originates from an adult with an advanced solid tumor such as melanoma, head and neck, liver or kidney cancer.

The CDR3 DNA sequence: TGTGCCAGCACCATGGGGGGGTACTTCCTAGAAAAACTGTTTTTT. Translation: CASTMGGYFLEKLFF. The rearrangement uses TRBV6-6 and TRBJ1-4, with a weak D call TRBD1 (5 bases). The CDR3 totals 15 residues. The V gene lost 7 bases and the J gene lost 8 bases, with 20 bases spanning the gap. From germline, CDR1 is MNHNY and CDR2 SVGAGI (reference sequence).